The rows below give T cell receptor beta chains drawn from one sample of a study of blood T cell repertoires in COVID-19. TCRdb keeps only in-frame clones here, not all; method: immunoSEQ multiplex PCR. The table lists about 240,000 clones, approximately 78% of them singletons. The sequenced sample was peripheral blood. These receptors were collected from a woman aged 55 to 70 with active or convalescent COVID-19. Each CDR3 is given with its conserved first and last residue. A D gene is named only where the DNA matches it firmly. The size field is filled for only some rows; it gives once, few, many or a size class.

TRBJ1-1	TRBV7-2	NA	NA	CASSFKRGGTEAFF	TGTGCCAGCAGCTTTAAAAGGGGGGGGACTGAAGCTTTCTTT
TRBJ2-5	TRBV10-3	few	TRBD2	CAISESLAGTLQETQYF	TGTGCCATCAGTGAATCACTAGCGGGGACCCTACAAGAGACCCAGTACTTC
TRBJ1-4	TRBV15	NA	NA	CATSSLASTGRAEKLFF	TGTGCCACCAGCAGTCTCGCGTCCACAGGGAGAGCTGAAAAACTGTTTTTT
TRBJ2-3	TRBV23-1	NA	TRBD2	CASSHISAGGLDSTDTQYF	TGCGCCAGCAGTCATATTTCGGCGGGGGGCCTGGATAGCACAGATACGCAGTATTTT
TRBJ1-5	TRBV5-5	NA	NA	CASSLGQGSNQPQHF	TGTGCCAGCAGCTTGGGGCAGGGGTCGAATCAGCCCCAGCATTTT
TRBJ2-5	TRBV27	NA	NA	CASSRWQQETQYF	TGTGCCAGCAGTCGCTGGCAACAAGAGACCCAGTACTTC
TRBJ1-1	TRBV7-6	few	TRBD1	CASSLLTGVGRVGLNTEAFF	TGTGCCAGCAGCTTACTTACAGGGGTTGGCAGGGTTGGATTGAACACTGAAGCTTTCTTT
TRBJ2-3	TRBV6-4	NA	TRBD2	CASSDSSVERGRDTQYF	TGTGCCAGCAGTGACTCGAGTGTTGAGCGGGGTAGAGATACGCAGTATTTT
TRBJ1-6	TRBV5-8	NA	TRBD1	CASSLGQGAPPNSPLHF	TGTGCCAGCAGCTTGGGACAGGGGGCTCCCCCAAATTCACCCCTCCACTTT
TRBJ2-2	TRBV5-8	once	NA	CASSFRRDTGELFF	TGTGCCAGCAGCTTTAGGCGGGACACCGGGGAGCTGTTTTTT
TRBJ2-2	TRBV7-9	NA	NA	CASSSPPVVRTGELFF	TGTGCCAGCAGCTCACCACCTGTAGTGAGGACCGGGGAGCTGTTTTTT
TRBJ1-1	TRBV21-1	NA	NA	CASSKGDRAATEAFF	TGTGCCAGCAGCAAGGGTGACAGGGCGGCCACTGAAGCTTTCTTT
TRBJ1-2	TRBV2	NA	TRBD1	CANQGTGGRYGYTF	TGTGCCAACCAAGGGACAGGGGGGAGATATGGCTACACCTTC
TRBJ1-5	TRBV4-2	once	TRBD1	CASSLGTGGGQPQHF	TGTGCCAGCAGCCTTGGGACAGGGGGCGGTCAGCCCCAGCATTTT
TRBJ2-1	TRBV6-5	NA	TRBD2	CASSSPSGGARNEQFF	TGTGCCAGCAGTTCTCCTTCGGGGGGGGCCCGCAATGAGCAGTTCTTC
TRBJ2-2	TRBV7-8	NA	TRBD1	CASSFGRGMNTGELFF	TGTGCCAGCAGCTTCGGCAGGGGGATGAACACCGGGGAGCTGTTTTTT
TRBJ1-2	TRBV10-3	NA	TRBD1	CAISDGTDVYGYTF	TGTGCCATCAGTGACGGGACAGATGTCTATGGCTACACCTTC
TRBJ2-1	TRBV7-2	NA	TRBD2	CASSLGGGQNEQFF	TGTGCCAGCAGCTTAGGGGGGGGTCAGAATGAGCAGTTCTTC
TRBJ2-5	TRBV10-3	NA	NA	CAISESGGQMKETQYF	TGTGCCATCAGTGAGTCGGGGGGACAGATGAAAGAGACCCAGTACTTC
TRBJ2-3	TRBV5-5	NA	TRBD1	CASSLKAETGLDTQYF	TGTGCCAGCAGCTTGAAAGCAGAGACAGGGCTGGATACGCAGTATTTT
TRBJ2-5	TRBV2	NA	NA	CASSDQGETQYF	TGTGCCAGCAGTGACCAGGGCGAGACCCAGTACTTC
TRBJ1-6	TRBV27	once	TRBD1	CASASQTGTGGSPLHF	TGTGCCAGCGCATCCCAAACCGGGACAGGGGGTTCACCCCTCCACTTT
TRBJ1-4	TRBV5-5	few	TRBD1	CASSKEDRGDEKLFF	TGTGCCAGCAGCAAAGAGGACAGGGGAGATGAAAAACTGTTTTTT
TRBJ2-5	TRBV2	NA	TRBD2	CASSDGRGGQETQYF	TGTGCCAGCAGTGACGGGAGGGGGGGGCAAGAGACCCAGTACTTC
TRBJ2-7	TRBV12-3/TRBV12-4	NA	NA	CASSRDNSYEQYF	TGTGCCAGCAGTCGGGACAACTCCTACGAGCAGTACTTC
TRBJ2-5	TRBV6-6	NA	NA	CASSLTRGGQETQYF	TGTGCCAGCAGTCTTACCCGAGGGGGCCAAGAGACCCAGTACTTC
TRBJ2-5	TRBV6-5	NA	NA	CASSSQTPLETQYF	TGTGCCAGCAGCTCACAGACCCCTCTAGAGACCCAGTACTTC
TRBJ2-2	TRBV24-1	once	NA	CATRDSRTGELFF	TGTGCCACCAGGGACTCGAGGACCGGGGAGCTGTTTTTT
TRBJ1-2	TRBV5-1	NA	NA	CASSFVGDYGYTF	TGCGCCAGCAGCTTCGTAGGAGACTATGGCTACACCTTC
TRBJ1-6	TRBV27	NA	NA	CASSLSTGSNNSPLHF	TGTGCCAGCAGTTTATCTACAGGGAGTAATAATTCGCCCCTCCACTTT
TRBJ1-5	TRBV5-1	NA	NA	CASSLAGVQPQHF	TGCGCCAGCAGCTTGGCCGGGGTTCAGCCCCAGCATTTT
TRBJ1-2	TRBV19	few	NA	CASSTSRQSNYGYTF	TGTGCCAGTAGTACTTCCAGACAGTCTAACTATGGCTACACCTTC
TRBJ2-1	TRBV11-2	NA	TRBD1	CASSLVWAATGGYNEQFF	TGTGCCAGCAGCTTAGTTTGGGCCGCGACAGGGGGCTACAATGAGCAGTTCTTC